Below are 9 T cell receptor beta chains sequenced from a single sample in a study of post-analysis software for immune sequencing data. These receptors lack a known antigen. General study points: Included in a set of a handful of TRBV segments more frequent in patients than controls were TRBV5-6, TRBV5-1 and TRBV20-1.

Every TCR beta cDNA library bore unique molecular identifiers. TCRdb itself ran the PCR reads through MiXCR, one entry per CDR3 protein. The sample has 250,000 to 300,000 distinct CDR3 sequences; roughly a third are singletons. The specimen was blood. The receptors shown here come from a girl aged 5-17 years with multiple sclerosis.

Comment on this clonotype: A much larger clone sits a single nucleotide away, making a read error possible. The chain carries TRBV7-9 and TRBJ2-4; D unclear. Trimming pared 3 bases from V and 0 bases from J, leaving 12 bases between. Germline V gene data show CDR1 as SEHNR and CDR2 as FQNEAQ (reference sequence). The CDR3 runs to 16 residues. CDR3 sequence (DNA): TGTGCCAGCAGCTTCCCGGAGCAGTTAGCCAAAAACATTCAGTACTTC. Protein sequence: CASSFPEQLAKNIQYF.

As to this clonotype: The junction shows a germline mismatch at one end, possibly a read error. The rearrangement links TRBV6-1 to TRBJ2-1; D may be TRBD2 (5 bases). Germline values: CDR1 MNHNS, CDR2 SASEGT. The CDR3 covers 13 residues. As DNA, the CDR3 is TGTGCCAGCAGTGATTTTCCGGGGAATGGGCAGTTCTTC. It encodes CASSDFPGNGQFF.

This chain links TRBV20-1 with TRBJ1-1; D is unclear. V gave up 3 bases and J gave up 6 bases, with 14 bases separating them. The CDR3 totals 13 residues. Germline values: CDR1 DFQATT, CDR2 SNEGSKA (reference sequence). The CDR3 DNA follows: TGCAGTGCTAGCCAATGGGGAGGGTCTGAAGCTTTCTTT. It codes for CSASQWGGSEAFF.

The rearrangement links TRBV5-5 to TRBJ2-5, with 9 bases lining up with TRBD2. The tail of the sequence fits TRBJ2-7 better, so the J call may be wrong. The CDR3 spans 15 residues. Germline values: CDR1 SGHKS, CDR2 YYEKEE (reference sequence). CDR3 residues: CASSFGLAGNYEQYF. The DNA of the CDR3 is TGTGCCAGCAGCTTTGGCCTAGCGGGAAACTACGAGCAGTACTTC.

This clonotype was picked up many times. This rearrangement joins TRBV5-6 to TRBJ2-5; weak D call: TRBD1 (5 bases). Germline loops: CDR1 SGHDT, CDR2 YYEEEE. CDR3 length equals 15 residues. V lost 2 bases and J 0 bases, leaving 11 bases between the germline ends. In DNA form, the CDR3 reads TGTGCCAGCAGCTTCGGTAAGGGGTACCAAGAGACCCAGTACTTC. Translated, it gives CASSFGKGYQETQYF.

This clonotype was seen more than once but under ten times. The chain uses TRBV5-1 and TRBJ2-1; D unresolved. The better agreement between TRBJ2-7 and the DNA end casts doubt on the J call. This CDR3 has 13 amino acids. Germline V CDR1 and CDR2: SGHRS, YFSETQ. CDR3 residues: CASRNSSYNEQYF. The CDR3 region has the DNA TGCGCCAGCAGGAACAGCTCCTACAATGAGCAGTACTTC.

This chain connects TRBV20-1 to TRBJ2-1, with a possible D match to TRBD2 (6 bases). This CDR3 comprises 15 residues. Trimming left V 0 bases short and J 6 bases short, with 15 bases between. The germline gives CDR1 DFQATT, CDR2 SNEGSKA (reference sequence). This CDR3 is CSARDSTSSRNEQFF. CDR3 coding DNA: TGCAGTGCTAGAGATTCCACTAGCTCCCGCAATGAGCAGTTCTTC.

This clonotype has just a few counts. The rearrangement joins TRBV20-1 to TRBJ1-2, with a weak D call TRBD1 (6 bases). The germline V gene encodes CDR1 DFQATT and CDR2 SNEGSKA (reference sequence). The CDR3 consists of 11 residues. The V end lost 3 bases, the J end lost 6 bases, and 8 bases lay between the germline ends. The DNA for the CDR3 is TGCAGTGCTAGCAGGGGCGATGGCTACACCTTC. This codes for CSASRGDGYTF.

The J gene is TRBJ2-2, the V gene TRBV20-1, with 8 bases fitting TRBD1. The CDR3 covers 16 residues. From germline, CDR1 is DFQATT and CDR2 SNEGSKA (reference sequence). V gave up 0 bases and J gave up 3 bases; unmatched junction bases: 6. The CDR3 DNA reads as TGCAGTGCTAGAGACGTCGACAGGGGCGACACCGGGGAGCTGTTTTTT. It encodes CSARDVDRGDTGELFF.